The rows below give T cell receptor beta chains drawn from one sample of a study of cytomegalovirus exposure and HLA in healthy donors. Libraries were prepared by immunoSEQ multiplex PCR; TCRdb keeps only in-frame clonotypes and omits some of them. This repertoire includes roughly 90,000 clones. Sequenced: PBMCs. The receptors stem from a man aged 45 to 65 in good health and CMV-seropositive. CDR3s include the opening cysteine and the closing phenylalanine or tryptophan. The order of the fields is D gene, J gene, V gene, CDR3 protein, CDR3 DNA. A D gene is named only where the DNA matches it firmly.

d_gene: NA
j_gene: TRBJ1-1
v_gene: TRBV30
CDR3aa: CAWTLGGNTEAFF
CDR3nt: TGTGCCTGGACCCTCGGCGGGAACACTGAAGCTTTCTTT

d_gene: TRBD2
j_gene: TRBJ2-1
v_gene: TRBV5-1
CDR3aa: CASSLGLAGALPQFF
CDR3nt: TGCGCCAGCAGCTTGGGGCTAGCGGGAGCACTACCGCAGTTCTTC

d_gene: NA
j_gene: TRBJ1-3
v_gene: TRBV6-1
CDR3aa: CASSEVVTSSGNTIYF
CDR3nt: TGTGCCAGCAGTGAAGTGGTGACTAGCTCTGGAAACACCATATATTTT

d_gene: NA
j_gene: TRBJ2-1
v_gene: TRBV30
CDR3aa: CACFLRGSAEGPFF
CDR3nt: TGTGCCTGTTTTCTCCGGGGCAGTGCGGAGGGCCCGTTCTTC

d_gene: NA
j_gene: TRBJ1-2
v_gene: TRBV18
CDR3aa: CASSPPASRDLGYTF
CDR3nt: TGTGCCAGCTCACCACCGGCTTCGAGGGATTTGGGCTACACCTTC

d_gene: NA
j_gene: TRBJ2-7
v_gene: TRBV19
CDR3aa: CASSNPGNSYEQYF
CDR3nt: TGTGCCAGTAGTAACCCCGGGAACTCCTACGAGCAGTACTTC

d_gene: NA
j_gene: TRBJ1-4
v_gene: TRBV10-3
CDR3aa: CAIRDSLVEKLFF
CDR3nt: TGTGCCATCAGGGACTCTCTGGTGGAAAAACTGTTTTTT

d_gene: NA
j_gene: TRBJ1-6
v_gene: TRBV30
CDR3aa: CAWGSGQPLHF
CDR3nt: TGTGCCTGGGGAAGCGGTCAGCCCCTCCACTTT

d_gene: NA
j_gene: TRBJ2-3
v_gene: TRBV19
CDR3aa: CASSARGLSSTDTQYF
CDR3nt: TGTGCCAGTAGTGCCAGGGGCCTGTCCAGCACAGATACGCAGTATTTT

d_gene: NA
j_gene: TRBJ1-5
v_gene: TRBV6-1
CDR3aa: CASSDLLGPNQPQHF
CDR3nt: TGTGCCAGCAGTGACCTCCTAGGCCCCAATCAGCCCCAGCATTTT

d_gene: NA
j_gene: TRBJ1-5
v_gene: TRBV4-2
CDR3aa: CASSQGEDTNQPQHF
CDR3nt: TGTGCCAGCAGCCAAGGTGAGGACACTAATCAGCCCCAGCATTTT

d_gene: NA
j_gene: TRBJ2-5
v_gene: TRBV27
CDR3aa: CASSPYRAQETQYF
CDR3nt: TGTGCCAGCAGTCCATACAGGGCCCAAGAGACCCAGTACTTC

d_gene: TRBD2
j_gene: TRBJ2-7
v_gene: TRBV29-1
CDR3aa: CSIGGSSYEQYF
CDR3nt: TGCAGCATCGGGGGGAGCTCCTACGAGCAGTACTTC

d_gene: NA
j_gene: TRBJ1-1
v_gene: TRBV6-4
CDR3aa: CASSDSFRNTEAFF
CDR3nt: TGTGCCAGCAGTGATAGTTTTCGGAACACTGAAGCTTTCTTT

d_gene: NA
j_gene: TRBJ2-1
v_gene: TRBV5-4
CDR3aa: CASSVPSAQQFF
CDR3nt: TGTGCCAGCAGTGTGCCTAGCGCTCAGCAGTTCTTC

d_gene: NA
j_gene: TRBJ1-1
v_gene: TRBV7-2
CDR3aa: CASSTQRDYEAFF
CDR3nt: TGTGCCAGCAGCACACAGAGAGACTATGAAGCTTTCTTT

d_gene: NA
j_gene: TRBJ1-5
v_gene: TRBV19
CDR3aa: CASSKGGGPISQPQHF
CDR3nt: TGTGCCAGTAGTAAGGGAGGGGGTCCTATAAGTCAGCCCCAGCATTTT

d_gene: TRBD1
j_gene: TRBJ2-5
v_gene: TRBV14
CDR3aa: CASSQDLGVRQGWETQYF
CDR3nt: TGTGCCAGCAGCCAAGATCTGGGAGTGAGACAGGGGTGGGAGACCCAGTACTTC

d_gene: NA
j_gene: TRBJ2-1
v_gene: TRBV7-9
CDR3aa: CASSYFGSYNEQFF
CDR3nt: TGTGCCAGCAGCTACTTTGGCTCCTACAATGAGCAGTTCTTC

d_gene: TRBD1
j_gene: TRBJ1-4
v_gene: TRBV25-1
CDR3aa: CASSPTGGEKLFF
CDR3nt: TGTGCCAGCAGTCCCACAGGGGGTGAAAAACTGTTTTTT

d_gene: TRBD1
j_gene: TRBJ2-1
v_gene: TRBV4-1
CDR3aa: CASSQDVGTGSKNEQFF
CDR3nt: TGCGCCAGCAGCCAAGATGTAGGGACAGGGTCTAAGAATGAGCAGTTCTTC

d_gene: TRBD1
j_gene: TRBJ2-6
v_gene: TRBV6-5
CDR3aa: CASSSLTGPGANVLTF
CDR3nt: TGTGCCAGCAGTTCTCTGACAGGGCCCGGGGCCAACGTCCTGACTTTC

d_gene: TRBD1
j_gene: TRBJ2-1
v_gene: TRBV19
CDR3aa: CASSLPGQDSYNEQFF
CDR3nt: TGTGCCAGTAGTCTACCGGGACAGGATTCCTACAATGAGCAGTTCTTC

d_gene: NA
j_gene: TRBJ1-1
v_gene: TRBV14
CDR3aa: CASSQSRRGLVNTEAFF
CDR3nt: TGTGCCAGCAGCCAATCCCGCCGGGGATTGGTGAACACTGAAGCTTTCTTT

d_gene: NA
j_gene: TRBJ1-4
v_gene: TRBV29-1
CDR3aa: CSVGRALNEKLFF
CDR3nt: TGCAGCGTTGGCAGGGCGCTTAATGAAAAACTGTTTTTT

d_gene: NA
j_gene: TRBJ1-4
v_gene: TRBV5-6
CDR3aa: CASSRTGVGEKLFF
CDR3nt: TGTGCCAGCAGCCGGACGGGGGTGGGTGAAAAACTGTTTTTT

d_gene: NA
j_gene: TRBJ1-1
v_gene: TRBV10-3
CDR3aa: CAISESIQGSNTEAFF
CDR3nt: TGTGCCATCAGTGAGTCGATACAGGGTAGCAACACTGAAGCTTTCTTT

d_gene: NA
j_gene: TRBJ1-1
v_gene: TRBV9
CDR3aa: CASSVGSIPGDAFF
CDR3nt: TGTGCCAGCAGCGTGGGAAGTATACCAGGGGATGCTTTCTTT

d_gene: NA
j_gene: TRBJ2-2
v_gene: TRBV30
CDR3aa: CAWSLGTGVTRELFF
CDR3nt: TGTGCCTGGAGTCTTGGTACGGGGGTCACCAGGGAGCTGTTTTTT

d_gene: TRBD2
j_gene: TRBJ2-3
v_gene: TRBV6-1
CDR3aa: CASSVREGRTDTQYF
CDR3nt: TGTGCCAGCAGTGTAAGGGAGGGCCGCACAGATACGCAGTATTTT

d_gene: NA
j_gene: TRBJ1-5
v_gene: TRBV5-1
CDR3aa: CASSLDGHSNQPQHF
CDR3nt: TGCGCCAGCAGCTTGGATGGGCATAGCAATCAGCCCCAGCATTTT

d_gene: TRBD1
j_gene: TRBJ1-5
v_gene: TRBV5-6
CDR3aa: CASSLGGFQPQHF
CDR3nt: TGTGCCAGCAGCTTAGGGGGCTTTCAGCCCCAGCATTTT

d_gene: NA
j_gene: TRBJ1-1
v_gene: TRBV28
CDR3aa: CASSETVNTEAFF
CDR3nt: TGTGCCAGCAGCGAGACAGTGAACACTGAAGCTTTCTTT

d_gene: TRBD1
j_gene: TRBJ2-7
v_gene: TRBV19
CDR3aa: CASSQGTGWYEQYF
CDR3nt: TGTGCCAGTAGCCAGGGGACAGGTTGGTACGAGCAGTACTTC

d_gene: TRBD2
j_gene: TRBJ2-1
v_gene: TRBV4-2
CDR3aa: CASSPAGGGTDNEQFF
CDR3nt: TGTGCCAGCAGCCCAGCGGGAGGGGGCACCGACAATGAGCAGTTCTTC

d_gene: TRBD2
j_gene: TRBJ2-3
v_gene: TRBV7-9
CDR3aa: CASSPGTSGSSTDTQYF
CDR3nt: TGTGCCAGCAGCCCAGGGACTAGCGGGAGTAGCACAGATACGCAGTATTTT

d_gene: TRBD1
j_gene: TRBJ1-2
v_gene: TRBV11-2
CDR3aa: CASSKDRGFYGYTF
CDR3nt: TGTGCCAGCAGTAAAGACAGGGGGTTCTATGGCTACACCTTC